These 14 T cell receptor beta chains came from one sample sequenced in a study of CD8+CD57+ T cells in acquired aplastic anemia. CDR3 and TCR beta VDJ profiling relied on genomic DNA as the template. A single record per CDR3 protein comes from TCRdb applying MiXCR to the reads. Seen here are 350,000 to 450,000 distinct CDR3 sequences, 65% to 80% observed once, and the top ten hold approximately 3.9%. Sample: sorted CD4+, CD8+, or CD8+CD57+ T cells (not recorded which) from PBMCs. The receptors derive from a human donor in good health, serving as a control.

The table lists this clonotype with many counts. V and J are TRBV3-1 and TRBJ2-5, with unresolved D. This CDR3 is built from 12 residues. The ends were cut back, 3 bases at V and 0 bases at J, with 2 bases in the middle. The germline gives CDR1 LGHDT, CDR2 YNNKEL (reference sequence). The DNA for the CDR3 is TGTGCCAGCAGCCAGAACCAAGAGACCCAGTACTTC. This gives the protein CASSQNQETQYF.

This clonotype was recorded only once. The CDR3 region has the DNA TGTGCCAGCAGCTTGCAGGTGGCGGGTGTGGAGACCTTC. Its protein is CASSLQVAGVETF. The chain recombines TRBV7-3 with TRBJ1-2, with D uncertain. V dropped 3 bases and J dropped 14 bases, with 19 bases sitting between them. The CDR3 is 13 residues long. Germline V gene sequence: CDR1 SGHTA, CDR2 FQGTGA.

This clonotype was seen a handful of times. V usage is TRBV30 and J usage is TRBJ2-2; the D is unclear. V shed 0 bases and J shed 5 bases, with 16 bases lying between them. The germline gives CDR1 GTSNPN, CDR2 SVGIG (reference sequence). The CDR3 sequence is 16 residues long. This chain's CDR3 is CAWSVSPLIGTGELFF. For the CDR3, the DNA is TGTGCCTGGAGTGTATCTCCTCTGATAGGTACCGGGGAGCTGTTTTTT. Combining the CDR3 with reference TRBV30 and TRBJ2-2 gives the whole variable domain SQTIHQWPATLVQPVGSPLSLECTVEGTSNPNLYWYRQAAGRGLQLLFYSVGIGQISSEVPQNLSASRPQDRQFILSSKKLLLSDSGFYLCAWSVSPLIGTGELFFGEGSRLTVL.

As for this clonotype: No conserved phenylalanine or tryptophan is present at the end of the CDR3, so a read error is the likely explanation. The DNA is left out, because the CDR3 cannot be placed on it with certainty; the CDR3 is given as TCRdb lists it. The chain employs TRBV2 and TRBJ2-7; the table's D call, TRBD1, was not checked against the DNA. The CDR3 spans 14 amino acids, including both terminal residues. Germline values: CDR1 SNHLY, CDR2 FYNNEI. CDR3 region: CASSLATPPDQPQH.

This clonotype was seen a handful of times. V usage is TRBV6-5 and J usage is TRBJ1-1; TRBD1 agrees at 9 bases. After removal of 6 bases from V and 7 bases from J, the junction contained 12 bases not matched to a gene. The CDR3 has 15 residues. Looked up from germline, CDR1 is MNHEY and CDR2 is SVGAGI. CDR3 residues: CASRLRTGVISEAFF. For the CDR3, the DNA is TGTGCCAGCAGACTAAGGACAGGGGTGATCAGTGAAGCTTTCTTT.

V gene TRBV29-1 combines with J gene TRBJ2-3, with D perhaps matching TRBD2 (6 bases). V dropped 7 bases and J dropped 7 bases, with 21 bases sitting between them. Germline V gene sequence: CDR1 SQVTM, CDR2 ANQGSEA. This CDR3 spans 14 amino acids. The chain's CDR3 is CSAAGLDAPYTQYF. The CDR3 DNA is TGCAGCGCAGCGGGCCTAGATGCCCCATATACGCAGTATTTT.

J is TRBJ2-5 and V is TRBV7-3; D perhaps matches TRBD1 (6 bases). TRBJ1-2 matches the DNA end more closely, so the J call is doubtful. The CDR3 is 14 residues long. In germline, CDR1 is SGHTA, CDR2 FQGTGA. CDR3 residues: CASSRGQPRVGYTF. The CDR3 region has the DNA TGTGCCAGCAGCCGCGGACAGCCCCGGGTTGGCTACACCTTC.

As concerns this clonotype: A read error may account for a junction end that differs from germline. This sequence joins TRBV11-1 and TRBJ2-3; the D gene is possibly TRBD1 (7 bases). The germline V gene has CDR1 SGHAT and CDR2 FQDESV (reference sequence). This CDR3 contains 16 residues. CDR3 DNA sequence: TGTGCCACAAAAGGGGGCACGGGGGCGCTCACAGATACGCGGTATTTT. Translated, it gives CATKGGTGALTDTRYF.

In this sample, this clonotype turned up a few times. Here the CDR3 DNA reads TGTGCCAGTAGTATGGTCGGCTACGAGCAGTACTTC. Translation: CASSMVGYEQYF. V usage is TRBV19 and J usage is TRBJ2-7; no definite D call. Germline V gene lookup returns CDR1 LNHDA and CDR2 SQIVND (reference sequence). The V end lost 3 bases, the J end lost 3 bases, and 6 bases lay between the germline ends. This CDR3 contains 12 residues.

V gene TRBV10-2 combines with J gene TRBJ1-3; D unresolved. CDR1 and CDR2 (germline): WSHSY, SAAADI. The CDR3 contains 13 residues. The V gene lost 7 bases and the J gene lost 7 bases, with 14 bases spanning the gap. The DNA for the CDR3 is TGCGCCAGCATTGTCGAAGTTGGGAACACCATATATTTT. It is translated as CASIVEVGNTIYF.

Note on this clonotype: A much bigger clone sits one base away, suggesting this may be a read error. The genes are TRBV3-1 and TRBJ1-1; D is possibly TRBD1 (6 bases). The CDR3 spans 16 residues. Germline values: CDR1 LGHDT, CDR2 YNNKEL (reference sequence). CDR3 nucleotides: TGTGCCAGCAGCCCCGAACAGGGTTTAGGGAGCACTGAAGCTTCCTTT. It is translated as CASSPEQGLGSTEASF.

This clonotype was seen a handful of times. The genes are TRBV19 and TRBJ2-7; 9 nucleotides agree with TRBD1. The CDR3 length is 14 residues. Germline lookup yields CDR1 LNHDA and CDR2 SQIVND (reference sequence). V trimming: 7 bases; J trimming: 3 bases; junction bases outside the gene matches: 7. CDR3 coding DNA: TGTGCCAGTAAAGGCCGGGACAGGGACTACGAGCAGTACTTC. Protein sequence: CASKGRDRDYEQYF.

Regarding this clonotype: Lacking the conserved final phenylalanine or tryptophan, this CDR3 likely reflects a read error. This chain connects TRBV19 to TRBJ1-5; no definite D call. This CDR3 has 14 amino acids. Germline V gives CDR1 LNHDA, CDR2 SQIVND (reference sequence). CDR3 DNA sequence: TGTGCCAGTAGTCCACGGGCCAGAGGTCAGCCTCAGCATTCT. As protein: CASSPRARGQPQHS.

To note about this clonotype: Mismatch with germline at one junction end may stem from a read error. This chain uses TRBV15 with TRBJ1-5; possibly TRBD1 for D (5 bases). This CDR3 is built from 15 residues. Looked up from germline, CDR1 is LNHNV and CDR2 is YYDKDF (reference sequence). The CDR3 spells CASSYPTRGYQHHHF. The CDR3 region has the DNA TGTGCCAGCAGTTACCCAACGCGGGGCTATCAGCACCACCACTTT.